A selection of T cell receptor beta chains follows, all from one sample in a study of blood T cell repertoires in COVID-19. Data came from immunoSEQ multiplex PCR; TCRdb stores just in-frame clones and leaves some out. Altogether fewer than 150,000 clones are present, roughly four fifths being singletons, with the ten largest covering roughly 10%. Specimen: peripheral blood. The source is a woman older than 75 in a cohort sampled during active or convalescent COVID-19. Each CDR3 is given with its conserved first and last residue. D genes are given only for firm matches. Part of the rows lack a size; the others show once, few, many or a class for expanded clones.

TRBV5-1	TRBJ1-2	TRBD1	.	TGCGCCAGCAGCTTATTTACAGGGGAGGATGGCTACACCTTC	CASSLFTGEDGYTF
TRBV11-2	TRBJ1-3	.	.	TGTGCCAGCAGCTACAGAGAAGCAAGCTCTGGAAACACCATATATTTT	CASSYREASSGNTIYF
TRBV3-1/TRBV3-2	TRBJ2-3	.	.	TGTGCCAGCAGCCAAGCGAGGGATACGCAGTATTTT	CASSQARDTQYF
TRBV6-5	TRBJ1-4	.	.	TGTGCCAGCAGTCCGACAGTAACAAGGGAAAAACTGTTTTTT	CASSPTVTREKLFF
TRBV11-2	TRBJ2-3	.	once	TGTGCCAGCGGTGGTGGGGCCATGTACACAGATACGCAGTATTTT	CASGGGAMYTDTQYF
TRBV11-2	TRBJ2-1	TRBD2	.	TGTGCCAGCGCCCCACCGGCGGGGGTCAAAAATGAGCAGTTCTTC	CASAPPAGVKNEQFF
TRBV7-9	TRBJ2-2	TRBD2	few	TGTGCCAGCAGCTTCAGCGGGGCGAACACCGGGGAGCTGTTTTTT	CASSFSGANTGELFF
TRBV7-3	TRBJ2-1	TRBD2	once	TGTGCCAGCAGCCGACTAGCCAGCTCCTACAATGAGCAGTTCTTC	CASSRLASSYNEQFF
TRBV19	TRBJ2-7	TRBD1	.	TGTGCCCGGGGGGCCGGGACAGGGGGAGGCGAGCAGTACTTC	CARGAGTGGGEQYF
TRBV19	TRBJ2-3	.	.	TGTGCCAGTAGCAACAGGGTTGATACGCAGTATTTT	CASSNRVDTQYF
TRBV5-1	TRBJ2-1	TRBD2	.	TGCGCCAGCAACACACTAGCGGGGAGATACAATGAGCAGTTCTTC	CASNTLAGRYNEQFF
TRBV9	TRBJ2-2	.	few	TGTGCCAGCAGTTACCGGGATCCCGGCGGGGAGCTGTTTTTT	CASSYRDPGGELFF
TRBV4-3	TRBJ1-3	.	.	TGCGCCAGCAGCCAAGAGGCAGGCCTCTCTGGAAACACCATATATTTT	CASSQEAGLSGNTIYF
TRBV24-1	TRBJ2-3	TRBD2	.	TGTGCCACCAGTGACCCCCCCGGACTAGCGGGGGGCTCAGATACGCAGTATTTT	CATSDPPGLAGGSDTQYF
TRBV5-1	TRBJ2-5	TRBD2	.	TGCGCCAGCAGCTTAGCAGCGGGGGCTAGAGGGGTAGAGACCCAGTACTTC	CASSLAAGARGVETQYF
TRBV20-1	TRBJ1-2	.	.	TGCAGTGCTAGTCCGGGACTTAACTATGGCTACACCTTC	CSASPGLNYGYTF
TRBV6-5	TRBJ1-1	.	few	TGTGCCAGCAGTACCCGTCGGACTGAAGCTTTCTTT	CASSTRRTEAFF
TRBV19	TRBJ2-1	.	.	TGTGCCAGTAGTAACCACAGGGTCAACTACAATGAGCAGTTCTTC	CASSNHRVNYNEQFF
TRBV2	TRBJ1-2	.	.	TGTGCCAGCAAAGTTTACAGAAACTATGGCTACACCTTC	CASKVYRNYGYTF
TRBV5-8	TRBJ2-5	.	few	TGTGCCAGCAGCTTGGAATTCGGGACCCAGTACTTC	CASSLEFGTQYF
TRBV19	TRBJ1-3	.	.	TGTGCCAGTAGTATTCGGGGGAGCTCTGGAAACACCATATATTTT	CASSIRGSSGNTIYF
TRBV2	TRBJ1-5	TRBD1	.	TGTGCCAGCAGGAAAGGGACAGGGTACAATCAGCCCCAGCATTTT	CASRKGTGYNQPQHF
TRBV19	TRBJ2-2	.	few	TGTGCCAGTAGCGAGGACCGGACAGATTACACCGGGGAGCTGTTTTTT	CASSEDRTDYTGELFF
TRBV6-1	TRBJ2-5	TRBD2	.	TGTGCCAGCAGTGATACAGCGGGGGGCCGATTGAAGACCCAGTACTTC	CASSDTAGGRLKTQYF
TRBV19	TRBJ1-3	.	few	TGTGCCAGTAGTATAATCGCAGGGATTACTGGAAACACCATATATTTT	CASSIIAGITGNTIYF
TRBV5-1	TRBJ1-6	TRBD1	.	TGCGCCAGCAGCCCAGCACCGGGACAGGAAGATCGGCTCCACTTT	CASSPAPGQEDRLHF
TRBV3-1/TRBV3-2	TRBJ1-4	.	.	TGTGCCAGCAGCGCCCGGATCGACAGTGCAACTAATGAAAAACTGTTTTTT	CASSARIDSATNEKLFF
TRBV18	TRBJ1-1	.	.	TGTGCCAGTTACAGGGTTAACACTGAAGCTTTCTTT	CASYRVNTEAFF
TRBV5-1	TRBJ2-1	TRBD2	many	TGCGCCAGCAGCTTGGGGTCTAGCGGGTACAATGAGCAGTTCTTC	CASSLGSSGYNEQFF
TRBV6-5	TRBJ1-2	.	.	TGTGCCACCTTGACCCAGGGTTATGGCTACACCTTC	CATLTQGYGYTF
TRBV6-5	TRBJ1-2	.	once	TGTGCCAGCAGTTACGGGCAGGCGGGTGGCTACACCTTC	CASSYGQAGGYTF
TRBV7-9	TRBJ1-6	TRBD1	.	TGTGCCAGCAGCACGACAGGGGGTGCCAATTCACCCCTCCACTTT	CASSTTGGANSPLHF
TRBV3-1/TRBV3-2	TRBJ2-1	TRBD1	.	TGTGCCAGCAGCCAAGAAGGCCTAGGGGGCATTGAGCAGTTCTTC	CASSQEGLGGIEQFF
TRBV28	TRBJ2-3	TRBD2	.	TGTGCCAGCAGAACGAGAATACTAGCGGGGGGCCGGGATACGCAGTATTTT	CASRTRILAGGRDTQYF
TRBV18	TRBJ1-2	.	.	TGTGCCAGCTCACCCACGGACTACTATGGCTACACCTTC	CASSPTDYYGYTF
TRBV5-5	TRBJ1-1	TRBD1	.	TGTGCCAGCAGCACGGGACAGGGGAAAGGGAACACTGAAGCTTTCTTT	CASSTGQGKGNTEAFF
TRBV12-3/TRBV12-4	TRBJ1-2	.	once	TGTGCCAGCAGTTTGAACAGTGGCTACACCTTC	CASSLNSGYTF
TRBV7-2	TRBJ1-5	.	.	TGTGCCAGCAGCACCCGGGGGGAGGGATCGGGACAGCCCCAGCATTTT	CASSTRGEGSGQPQHF
TRBV6-2/TRBV6-3	TRBJ2-2	TRBD1	once	TGTGCCAGCAGTCAACAGGGGGAACCCGGGGAGCTGTTTTTT	CASSQQGEPGELFF
TRBV2	TRBJ2-1	TRBD2	few	TGTGCCAGCACAGCTAGCGGGGGGGAAGTTGAGCAGTTCTTC	CASTASGGEVEQFF
TRBV7-2	TRBJ1-6	.	few	TGTGCCAGCAGCTTAGTCGGGGCAGGGGTTCAAGGCTCACCCCTCCACTTT	CASSLVGAGVQGSPLHF
TRBV6-2/TRBV6-3	TRBJ1-6	TRBD1	.	TGTGCCAGCAGTTACGGGGGACAGGGCCCCTCACCCCTCCACTTT	CASSYGGQGPSPLHF